This T cell receptor beta chain was recorded in a study of T-cell memory formation after mild COVID-19 (dated by TCRdb to about 2021). Background for the entire study: TCR sequence clusters from the two donors were largely donor specific. In a couple of donors, T-cell clones that expanded and contracted after mild COVID-19 were followed by sequencing TCRalpha and TCRbeta repertoires longitudinally. The cohort comprised two young, previously healthy adult volunteers, one female and one male.

Inclusive of the bounding cysteine and phenylalanine, the CDR3 is 14 residues long. This entry keeps only the CDR3 DNA: 42 bases, framed from base 1. The CDR1 and CDR2 encoded by the germline V gene are SQVTM and ANQGSEA. Worth noting for this clonotype: Its target antigen remains unknown. One end of the junction varies from germline; a read error may be responsible.

PBMCs were isolated by Ficoll-Paque density gradient centrifugation. Sequencer: Illumina NovaSeq 6000. TCRalpha and TCRbeta cDNA libraries were built by 5'RACE with constant-segment primers, adding sample barcodes and unique molecular identifiers. RNA was extracted from every sample with Trizol reagent. Amplification of the libraries took two PCR steps, and the second step added a second sample barcode plus Illumina TruSeq adapters. Sequencing of libraries was performed on an Illumina NovaSeq with 2 x 150 bp paired-end reads. The paper's processing steps were these. The reads were demultiplexed and collapsed into UMI-guided consensus sequences using migec v1.2.7. Using mixcr v2.1.11, UMI consensuses were aligned to TRA and TRB V and J templates and then assembled into clonotypes. Expanded or contracted clonotypes were those called significant by both edgeR and NoisET, with noise models trained on biological replicates. edgeR calls used a false discovery rate-adjusted p below 0.01 and a log2 fold-change threshold of 1. As an exploratory analysis of dynamics, PCA with hierarchical clustering was applied to max-normalized trajectories of the 1000 most abundant clonotypes. Separately sequenced CD4+ and CD8+ repertoires were used to assign the CD4 or CD8 phenotype of responding clones. The public reads were reanalyzed by TCRdb: fastp trimming at Q25, MiXCR alignment, in-frame beta chains only. Rows matching on CDR3 protein sequence are summarized as one entry with the most common DNA and genes. Here the V and J calls rest on TCRdb's processing, not on the authors' analysis. Within this sample are about 110,000 distinct CDR3 sequences, with 22% of them counted one time only. Of the sample, about 42% is held by the ten largest clones.

Findings and caveats that apply to the study as a whole: The study included only a couple of mild cases, and larger cohorts that include severe cases with pre-infection samples were judged to be necessary. Some responding clones were detected in pre-infection memory, which suggested that pre-existing cross-reactive memory T cells had joined the SARS-CoV-2 response. Contracting CD4+ clones turned up mainly in the CM and EM memory subsets, whereas EMRA was where CD8+ clones were enriched. The second-wave clones that peaked on day 37 were not confirmed to be SARS-CoV-2 specific. From day 15 to 85, contracting clones showed balanced CD4/CD8 phenotypes, whereas a second wave of clones that expanded from day 15 to 37 leaned towards CD4+.

This clonotype was obtained from a man younger than 30 who had mild COVID-19 (a few samples of this study predate the infection). The sample titles of this study are shuffled in the database, so cell type and time point are left out; the donor was told from shared clones. The sequence joins TRBV29-1 to TRBJ2-2, and the D gene may be TRBD1, 5 bases matching. Material for sequencing was PBMCs or a T cell subset sorted from them (not recorded which). CDR3 sequence: CSAQTVPNTGELFF. The nucleotides are TGCAGCGCACAGACAGTCCCGAACACAGGGGAGCTGTTTTTT.